This T cell receptor beta chain is from a study of CXCR3-negative and CXCR3-positive naive CD8 T cells. 5' RACE with UMI labels generated the TRB cDNA libraries. TCRdb re-analyzed the 5' RACE reads; it lists each CDR3 protein once, without DNA. Listed are 23,000 or so distinct CDR3 sequences; around 4% falls within the top ten. Whole-study results and caveats: Comparison of naive CXCR3-negative and CXCR3-positive cells revealed similar TRBV-TRBJ usage, while memory cells differed.

According to its frequency, this clonotype is medium-sized. Its matching antigen is unknown. The source is a human donor in good health. Some clones in this sample may be carry-over from other donors' samples. The sample comprised naive CXCR3- CD8+ T cells from blood. The subset denotes: CD45RO-CCR7+CD27+CD95- naive CD8+ T cells lacking CXCR3 (TNR3-).

CDR3 protein: CASSSDGQDTQYF. The chain links TRBV7-6 to TRBJ2-3; TCRdb calls TRBD2, which cannot be checked without DNA. This CDR3 is 13 amino acids long. From germline, CDR1 is SGHVS and CDR2 FNYEAQ.